The clone carrying this TCR beta chain came up many times. These data originate in a study of early T cells in non-severe SARS-CoV-2 infection. TCRdb processed the 5' RACE reads anew with MiXCR; each CDR3 protein has one entry. Among about 100,000 distinct CDR3 sequences listed, around 10% were seen once. The receptor comes from an adult who was a healthcare worker with PCR-confirmed SARS-CoV-2 infection or an uninfected control (not recorded which). Sequenced: whole blood.

CDR3 bases: TGTGCCATCAGTGAGCCCTTGGGGTACTATGGCTACACCTTC. The encoded protein is CAISEPLGYYGYTF. The gene calls are TRBV10-3 and TRBJ1-2; D call uncertain. This CDR3 contains 14 residues. Germline V gives CDR1 ENHRY, CDR2 SYGVKD. V lost 2 bases to trimming and J lost 3 bases, with 10 bases between them.